This is a list of T cell receptor beta chains from one sample in a study of CD8 T cells in ankylosing spondylitis. TCRdb re-called the 5' RACE reads through MiXCR, storing one row per CDR3 protein. Of approximately 550,000 distinct CDR3 sequences in the sample, roughly 12% were seen once. Sequenced: blood, either unsorted or a sorted T cell fraction (not recorded which). All receptors derive from a male donor with ankylosing spondylitis. Each CDR3 is given with its conserved first and last residue. The D gene is left open where the match is weak. Rows give clone size only sometimes, using once, few, many, or a class for an expanded clone.

CDR3 DNA: TGCAGTGCTAGACCCTTTGAACATAGCGGGATCCCCTACAATGAGCAGTTCTTC; CDR3 protein: CSARPFEHSGIPYNEQFF; V gene: TRBV20-1; J gene: TRBJ2-1; clone size: .; D gene: TRBD2
CDR3 DNA: TGTGCCATCGAGCAGAGGAATACAGGGGACATTCAGTACTTC; CDR3 protein: CAIEQRNTGDIQYF; V gene: TRBV7-9; J gene: TRBJ2-4; clone size: few; D gene: TRBD1
CDR3 DNA: TGCAGTGCTAGACTAGCGGTGTTCACAGATACGCAGTATTTT; CDR3 protein: CSARLAVFTDTQYF; V gene: TRBV20-1; J gene: TRBJ2-3; clone size: few; D gene: TRBD2
CDR3 DNA: TGTGCCAGCAGCCGCGGACAGGGAGCTAACTATGGCTACACCTTC; CDR3 protein: CASSRGQGANYGYTF; V gene: TRBV4-2; J gene: TRBJ1-2; clone size: few; D gene: TRBD1
CDR3 DNA: TGTGCCATCAGTGACCCAGGGGATATATATGGCTACACCTTC; CDR3 protein: CAISDPGDIYGYTF; V gene: TRBV10-3; J gene: TRBJ1-2; clone size: many; D gene: .
CDR3 DNA: TGCAGCGTGGGGAGCGGGAGGCACAATGAGCAGTTCTTC; CDR3 protein: CSVGSGRHNEQFF; V gene: TRBV29-1; J gene: TRBJ2-1; clone size: few; D gene: TRBD2
CDR3 DNA: TGTGCCAGCAGTTTTAACAACCAAGAGACCCAGTACTTC; CDR3 protein: CASSFNNQETQYF; V gene: TRBV12-3/TRBV12-4; J gene: TRBJ2-5; clone size: .; D gene: .
CDR3 DNA: TGTGCCAGCAGCTACGGGACGGAAAACGGGATCATATATTTT; CDR3 protein: CASSYGTENGIIYF; V gene: TRBV5-6; J gene: TRBJ1-3; clone size: .; D gene: .
CDR3 DNA: TGCGCCAGCAGACGGGACTTCAACACTGAAGCTTTCTTT; CDR3 protein: CASRRDFNTEAFF; V gene: TRBV5-1; J gene: TRBJ1-1; clone size: many; D gene: .
CDR3 DNA: TGTGCCTGGAGCATGGGGACGCAGTATTTT; CDR3 protein: CAWSMGTQYF; V gene: TRBV30; J gene: TRBJ2-3; clone size: few; D gene: .
CDR3 DNA: TGCGCCAGCAGCTTGACCGGGACAGGGTCGGCCTATGGCTACACCTTC; CDR3 protein: CASSLTGTGSAYGYTF; V gene: TRBV5-1; J gene: TRBJ1-2; clone size: many; D gene: TRBD1
CDR3 DNA: TGCAGTGCTTCCGGGACAGATAACACCGGGGAGCTGTTTTTT; CDR3 protein: CSASGTDNTGELFF; V gene: TRBV20-1; J gene: TRBJ2-2; clone size: few; D gene: TRBD1
CDR3 DNA: TGCAGCGTTTCACTAGGCAATCAGCCCCAGCATTTT; CDR3 protein: CSVSLGNQPQHF; V gene: TRBV29-1; J gene: TRBJ1-5; clone size: few; D gene: .
CDR3 DNA: TGCAGTGCTAGAGATCGAGGGATGGAGACCCAGTACTTC; CDR3 protein: CSARDRGMETQYF; V gene: TRBV20-1; J gene: TRBJ2-5; clone size: .; D gene: .
CDR3 DNA: TGCGCCAGCAGCGTTCCGAACACTGAAGCTTTCTTT; CDR3 protein: CASSVPNTEAFF; V gene: TRBV5-1; J gene: TRBJ1-1; clone size: few; D gene: .
CDR3 DNA: TGCGCCAGCAGCTTGGGACCTAAAGCGGGCACCGGGGAGCTGTTTTTT; CDR3 protein: CASSLGPKAGTGELFF; V gene: TRBV5-1; J gene: TRBJ2-2; clone size: .; D gene: .
CDR3 DNA: TGTGCCAGCAGCCCCATGGTACTAGCGGGGAATGAGCAGTTCTTC; CDR3 protein: CASSPMVLAGNEQFF; V gene: TRBV6-1; J gene: TRBJ2-1; clone size: .; D gene: TRBD2
CDR3 DNA: TGTGCCAGCAGTGCTACCGGGACTACCTACTACGAGCAGTACTTC; CDR3 protein: CASSATGTTYYEQYF; V gene: TRBV27; J gene: TRBJ2-7; clone size: few; D gene: TRBD2
CDR3 DNA: TGTGCCAGCAGTTTATGGCGGGAGGGTATTGAGCAGTTCTTC; CDR3 protein: CASSLWREGIEQFF; V gene: TRBV12-3/TRBV12-4; J gene: TRBJ2-1; clone size: few; D gene: TRBD2
CDR3 DNA: TGTGCCATCAGTGAGCGGAACACTAATGAAAAACTGTTTTTT; CDR3 protein: CAISERNTNEKLFF; V gene: TRBV10-3; J gene: TRBJ1-4; clone size: .; D gene: .
CDR3 DNA: TGTGCCAGCTCACCACTCCAGGGCGATGAGCAGTTCTTC; CDR3 protein: CASSPLQGDEQFF; V gene: TRBV18; J gene: TRBJ2-1; clone size: .; D gene: .
CDR3 DNA: TGCAGTGCCGACCGTCCGGGACCCTTGGGTTGGGAGCAGTACTTC; CDR3 protein: CSADRPGPLGWEQYF; V gene: TRBV20-1; J gene: TRBJ2-7; clone size: few; D gene: .
CDR3 DNA: TGCAGCGTGAAGGTTGGGGGGGGGGAGACCCAGTACTTC; CDR3 protein: CSVKVGGGETQYF; V gene: TRBV29-1; J gene: TRBJ2-5; clone size: many; D gene: TRBD2
CDR3 DNA: TGTGCCAGCAGCCCAAGGGGTTTAGATGAGACCCAGTACTTC; CDR3 protein: CASSPRGLDETQYF; V gene: TRBV11-2; J gene: TRBJ2-5; clone size: .; D gene: .
CDR3 DNA: TGTGCCATCAGGGGACTAGCGGGAGAGACCCAGTACTTC; CDR3 protein: CAIRGLAGETQYF; V gene: TRBV10-3; J gene: TRBJ2-5; clone size: few; D gene: TRBD2